One T cell receptor (beta chain) is described in this entry. The CDR3 is 15 residues long. V was pared by 4 bases and J by 5 bases, with 1 base of the junction left unmatched. Germline V lookup: CDR1 SGHAT, CDR2 FQNNGV. TCRdb's copy holds only in-frame clones and misses some; the assay was immunoSEQ multiplex PCR. The sample includes approximately 11,000 clones, approximately 89% of them seen just once. This sample was included in a study of chemoradiotherapy in HPV16-positive cancers. At the level of the study: Functional T-cell assays on a couple of HPV16-positive patients' cells defined candidate HPV-specific clones and common TCR motifs.

The sequence derives from a human donor with HPV-associated anogenital cancer. The material sequenced was blood, taken from a patient who underwent chemoradiotherapy. The genes are TRBV11-2 and TRBJ2-2; 13 nucleotides align to TRBD2. CDR3 nucleotides: TGTGCCAGCAGCTCGGGACTAGCGGGGACCGGGGAGCTGTTTTTT. This gives the protein CASSSGLAGTGELFF.